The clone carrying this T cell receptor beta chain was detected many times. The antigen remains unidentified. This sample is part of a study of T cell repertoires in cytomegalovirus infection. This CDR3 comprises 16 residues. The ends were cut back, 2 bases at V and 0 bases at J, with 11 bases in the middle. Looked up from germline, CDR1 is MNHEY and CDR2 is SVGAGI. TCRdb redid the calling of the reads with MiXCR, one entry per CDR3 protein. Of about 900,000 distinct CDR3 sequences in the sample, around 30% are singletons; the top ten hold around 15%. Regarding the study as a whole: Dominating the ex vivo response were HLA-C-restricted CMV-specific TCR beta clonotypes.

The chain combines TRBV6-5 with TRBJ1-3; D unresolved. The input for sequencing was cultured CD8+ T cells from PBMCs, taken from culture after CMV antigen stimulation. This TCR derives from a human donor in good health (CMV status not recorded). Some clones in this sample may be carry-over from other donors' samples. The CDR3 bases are TGTGCCAGCAGTTACGGGCAGAGACTCTCTGGAAACACCATATATTTT. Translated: CASSYGQRLSGNTIYF.